The 21 T cell receptor beta chains given below trace back to one sample, sequenced in a study of T cell responses to AZD1222 COVID-19 vaccine. Clones were sequenced by immunoSEQ multiplex PCR, and TCRdb holds only the in-frame ones, with some missing. The repertoire has some 100,000 clones, 80% to 90% of them found once; the top ten carry roughly 15%. The material was peripheral blood, obtained on day 0 of AZD1222 vaccination. These receptors all stem from an adult in good health.

CDR3: CASHLGGINTEAFF. The CDR3 region has the DNA TGTGCCTCCCACCTGGGAGGCATCAACACTGAAGCTTTCTTT. This chain links TRBV30 with TRBJ1-1; D call uncertain. This CDR3 is built from 14 residues. The V gene lost 7 bases and the J gene lost 2 bases, with 17 bases spanning the gap. Germline V gene data show CDR1 as GTSNPN and CDR2 as SVGIG (reference sequence).

This clone was seen only a few times. The V call is TRBV11-2, the J call TRBJ2-5, with D possibly matching TRBD1 (6 bases). V was shortened by 4 bases and J by 4 bases, with 16 bases between the two germline ends. Germline values: CDR1 SGHAT, CDR2 FQNNGV. The CDR3 is 15 amino acids. Here the CDR3 reads CASSSLPQGIETQYF. Written as DNA, the CDR3 is TGTGCCAGCAGCTCACTGCCCCAGGGGATAGAGACCCAGTACTTC.

This chain uses TRBV2 with TRBJ2-2; D is unresolved. V lost 5 bases, J lost 4 bases, and 5 bases lay in between. Germline V gene data show CDR1 as SNHLY and CDR2 as FYNNEI. The CDR3 sequence is 12 residues long. The CDR3, as DNA: TGTGCCAGCAGTCAGCGCACCGGGGAGCTGTTTTTT. Protein sequence: CASSQRTGELFF.

The V call is TRBV5-5, the J call TRBJ1-4, with unresolved D. The V end lost 1 base, the J end lost 3 bases, and 10 bases lay between the germline ends. CDR3 length: 15 amino acids. Germline V gives CDR1 SGHKS, CDR2 YYEKEE (reference sequence). The CDR3 DNA reads TGTGCCAGCAGCTTGAATGGGTTCGCTAATGAAAAACTGTTTTTT. It codes for CASSLNGFANEKLFF.

The rearrangement joins TRBV6-5 to TRBJ2-7; 8 nucleotides agree with TRBD2. With V trimmed by 7 bases and J by 2 bases, 4 bases remained unmatched. Germline-derived CDR1 and CDR2 are MNHEY and SVGAGI. This CDR3 is 13 amino acids long. The CDR3 here is CASNSGRAYEQYF. Here the CDR3 DNA reads TGTGCCAGCAACTCCGGGAGGGCCTACGAGCAGTACTTC.

The chain links TRBV5-1 to TRBJ1-2, with 7 positions matching TRBD1. The CDR3 consists of 13 residues. V trimming: 3 bases; J trimming: 8 bases; junction bases outside the gene matches: 7. Germline CDR1 and CDR2: SGHRS and YFSETQ. CDR3 residues: CASSSNQGDGYTF. The CDR3 DNA is TGCGCCAGCAGCTCAAATCAGGGGGACGGCTACACCTTC.

The V call is TRBV3-1 (or the pseudogene TRBV3-2), the J call TRBJ1-5, with D possibly being TRBD1 (6 bases). This CDR3 is 15 amino acids long. Germline lookup yields CDR1 LGHDT and CDR2 YNNKEL (reference sequence). The germline V and J ends were trimmed by 4 bases and 4 bases, with 14 bases remaining between them. The CDR3 protein is CASSPGGARNQPQHF. The CDR3 DNA is TGTGCCAGCAGCCCTGGGGGGGCGAGGAATCAGCCCCAGCATTTT.

CDR3 coding DNA: TGCGCCAGCAGCCAAGGAACAGCCCTGGAGTATGGCTACACCTTC. It translates to CASSQGTALEYGYTF. This chain joins TRBV4-3 and TRBJ1-2; D is ambiguous. V lost 1 base, J lost 5 bases, and 14 bases lay in between. CDR3 length: 15 residues. The germline V gene encodes CDR1 LGHNA and CDR2 YSLEER.

This clone was detected many times. The chain employs TRBV2 and TRBJ2-2, with a possible D match to TRBD1 (7 bases). The CDR3 has 14 residues. The V end lost 8 bases, the J end lost 4 bases, and 14 bases lay between the germline ends. The germline V gene has CDR1 SNHLY and CDR2 FYNNEI. CDR3: CASSGQGGTGELFF. CDR3 DNA: TGTGCCAGCTCAGGCCAGGGGGGCACCGGGGAGCTGTTTTTT.

The chain couples TRBV7-2 to TRBJ2-2; TRBD2 might be the D (7 bases). CDR1 is SGHTA, CDR2 FQGNSA, per germline. The CDR3 loop spans 15 amino acids. V was trimmed by 5 bases and J by 2 bases, leaving 12 bases between them. CDR3 loop: CASSGGGSNTGELFF. The CDR3 DNA reads as TGTGCCAGCAGCGGCGGGGGCAGCAACACCGGGGAGCTGTTTTTT.

The V and J genes are TRBV6-6 and TRBJ1-1, with a weak D call TRBD1 (6 bases). The CDR3 has 16 residues. Germline-derived CDR1 and CDR2 are MNHNY and SVGAGI (reference sequence). V lost 5 bases to trimming and J lost 1 base, with 17 bases between them. The CDR3 DNA reads as TGTGCCAGCAGTCGAACCGGACAGATAAAGAACACTGAAGCTTTCTTT. Protein product: CASSRTGQIKNTEAFF.

The chain links TRBV25-1 to TRBJ1-1; D call uncertain. V gave up 8 bases and J gave up 0 bases, with 10 bases separating them. The CDR3 sequence is 13 residues long. Germline V lookup: CDR1 MGHDK, CDR2 SYGVNS. The CDR3 nucleotides are TGTGCCAGCGTTACGGACCTGAACACTGAAGCTTTCTTT. Encoded protein: CASVTDLNTEAFF.

The chain uses TRBV27 and TRBJ2-7; maybe TRBD1 (6 bases). The germline gives CDR1 MNHEY, CDR2 SMNVEV (reference sequence). This CDR3 comprises 13 residues. V lost 6 bases and J 1 base, leaving 10 bases between the germline ends. The CDR3 DNA is TGTGCCAGCAGCAGGGGTTATTCCTACGAGCAGTACTTC. This sequence encodes CASSRGYSYEQYF.

This chain links TRBV18 with TRBJ1-2, with unresolved D. The CDR3 runs 12 residues. V lost 6 bases and J lost 1, with 6 bases in between. The germline gives CDR1 KGHSH, CDR2 LQKENI. The CDR3 here is CASSPDNYGYTF. The CDR3, as DNA: TGTGCCAGCTCGCCCGATAACTATGGCTACACCTTC.

This clone was counted once. The chain couples TRBV18 to TRBJ2-7; D is possibly TRBD2 (6 bases). The V end was cut by 4 bases, the J end by 1 base, with 11 bases between. Germline V gives CDR1 KGHSH, CDR2 LQKENI. CDR3 length: 14 amino acids. DNA of the CDR3: TGTGCCAGCTCACAGGAGGGGACGTCCTACGAGCAGTACTTC. Amino acid sequence: CASSQEGTSYEQYF.

The V call is TRBV7-9, the J call TRBJ1-2; 8 bases match TRBD1. Germline values: CDR1 SEHNR, CDR2 FQNEAQ (reference sequence). The length of the CDR3 is 15 residues. The V and J ends lost 6 bases and 4 bases, in that order; junction bases with no gene match: 10. The CDR3 region is CASRTETGVFYGYTF. Here the CDR3 DNA reads TGTGCCAGCAGAACCGAGACAGGGGTCTTCTATGGCTACACCTTC. Full variable domain (missing parts from reference TRBV7-9 and TRBJ1-2): DTGVSQNPRHKITKRGQNVTFRCDPISEHNRLYWYRQTLGQGPEFLTYFQNEAQLEKSRLLSDRFSAERPKGSFSTLEIQRTEQGDSAMYLCASRTETGVFYGYTFGSGTRLTVV.

This clone was recorded only once. The chain links TRBV11-2 to TRBJ2-5; D might be TRBD2 (7 bases). CDR3 length: 17 amino acids. CDR1 and CDR2 from the germline V gene are SGHAT and FQNNGV. V was cut by 1 base and J by 1 base, with 16 bases left in between. This chain's CDR3 is CASSLVLAGAGQETQYF. The DNA of the CDR3 is TGTGCCAGCAGCTTAGTCCTGGCGGGGGCAGGCCAAGAGACCCAGTACTTC.

This clone was counted a few times. This sequence joins TRBV5-1 and TRBJ2-5, with 16 bases that match TRBD2. V was pared by 5 bases and J by 4 bases, with 5 bases of the junction left unmatched. The CDR3 totals 16 residues. Germline lookup yields CDR1 SGHRS and CDR2 YFSETQ. The CDR3 reads CASSPGTSGGGETQYF. The CDR3 nucleotides read TGCGCCAGCAGTCCCGGGACTAGCGGGGGGGGAGAGACCCAGTACTTC.

This clone was picked up one time. This chain uses TRBV27 with TRBJ2-1; TRBD2 matches at 9 bases. The germline gives CDR1 MNHEY, CDR2 SMNVEV (reference sequence). The trim removed 5 bases at V and 6 bases at J, leaving 11 bases unmatched. CDR3 length equals 16 residues. CDR3 nucleotide sequence: TGTGCCAGCAGTCGCCCCGGGACTAGCTTATTCAATGAGCAGTTCTTC. This gives the protein CASSRPGTSLFNEQFF.

The gene calls are TRBV5-1 and TRBJ2-2; no clear D. The CDR3 is 14 amino acids. CDR1 SGHRS and CDR2 YFSETQ come from the germline V gene. V was pared by 4 bases and J by 2 bases, with 9 bases between. In nucleotides, the CDR3 is TGCGCCAGCAGCGTGACATCCAACACCGGGGAGCTGTTTTTT. Translating gives CASSVTSNTGELFF.

This rearrangement joins TRBV5-1 to TRBJ2-1; D gene unclear. The CDR3 contains 14 residues. From germline, CDR1 is SGHRS and CDR2 YFSETQ. Trimming took 0 bases from V and 6 from J, leaving 10 bases between them. CDR3: CASSLVGPTNEQFF. The CDR3 DNA reads as TGCGCCAGCAGCTTGGTAGGCCCGACCAATGAGCAGTTCTTC.